Presented here are 17 T cell receptor beta chains from one specimen sequenced in a study of T cell repertoires in aging, cancer and after chemotherapy. Rearranged V-D-J TRB sequences were amplified with a mixed TRB-A/B primer pool. TCRdb re-analysed the multiplex PCR reads in MiXCR, keeping a single row per CDR3 protein. The table has around 15,000 distinct CDR3 sequences, 40% to 55% seen once. TCR beta rearrangements were amplified from peripheral blood genomic DNA. Sequenced input: blood. These receptors were obtained from a human donor in good health.

This clonotype occurred a few times. This chain links TRBV19 with TRBJ1-1, with D possibly being TRBD1 (6 bases). The CDR3 consists of 14 residues. CDR1 is LNHDA, CDR2 SQIVND, per germline (reference sequence). V lost 8 bases to trimming and J lost 4 bases, with 17 bases between them. The CDR3 loop reads CASCGTYPVTEAFF. In DNA form, the CDR3 reads TGTGCCAGTTGCGGGACATATCCTGTCACTGAAGCTTTCTTT.

By proportion, this clonotype is medium-sized. The gene calls are TRBV6-4 and TRBJ2-3, with D perhaps being TRBD1 or TRBD2 (6 bases each). Germline V gene data show CDR1 as MRHNA and CDR2 as SNTAGT. Trimming took off 0 bases at V and 4 bases at J, with 11 bases between the two ends. CDR3 length equals 15 residues. The CDR3 DNA sequence: TGTGCCAGCAGTGACTCGAAGGAGGGGGCAGATACGCAGTATTTT. This sequence encodes CASSDSKEGADTQYF.

CDR3 nucleotide sequence: TGTGCCAGCAGTATTAAGTACGGGTTTGAGCAGTTCTTC. Protein sequence: CASSIKYGFEQFF. The chain joins TRBV12-3 or TRBV12-4 to TRBJ2-5; D remains unclear. TRBJ2-1 matches the DNA end more closely, so the J call is doubtful. This CDR3 region has 13 residues.

The chain uses TRBV6-2 or TRBV6-3 and TRBJ2-1; maybe TRBD2 (6 bases). CDR3 length: 17 amino acids. The V end was cut by 3 bases, the J end by 8 bases, with 23 bases between. CDR1 and CDR2 (germline): MNHEY, SVGEGT. The CDR3 sequence is CASSYPSAAGRGDEQFF. The DNA for the CDR3 is TGTGCCAGCAGTTATCCCTCTGCTGCGGGACGGGGAGATGAGCAGTTCTTC.

The V and J genes are TRBV19 and TRBJ2-3; 14 positions agree with TRBD2. The CDR3 runs 16 residues. Per germline, CDR1 LNHDA and CDR2 SQIVND (reference sequence). J gave up 4 bases and V 5 bases, and 5 bases lay outside the gene matches. CDR3 DNA sequence: TGTGCCAGTAGTCCGGGGACTAGCGGGAGCGCAGATACGCAGTATTTT. The encoded protein is CASSPGTSGSADTQYF.

This rearrangement joins TRBV27 to TRBJ2-3; D gene ambiguous. Trimming took 0 bases from V and 3 from J, leaving 4 bases between them. This CDR3 has 13 residues. Germline-derived CDR1 and CDR2 are MNHEY and SMNVEV (reference sequence). The CDR3 loop reads CASSLSLTDTQYF. The CDR3 region has the DNA TGTGCCAGCAGTTTATCGTTGACAGATACGCAGTATTTT.

The V gene is TRBV19, the J gene TRBJ2-5; TRBD1 is a possible D gene (6 bases). CDR1 LNHDA and CDR2 SQIVND come from the germline V gene (reference sequence). V was pared by 5 bases and J by 2 bases, with 15 bases between. This CDR3 is built from 15 residues. This CDR3 reads CASSAYRVPQETQYF. CDR3 DNA: TGTGCCAGTAGTGCTTACAGGGTACCTCAAGAGACCCAGTACTTC.

The V call is TRBV19, the J call TRBJ1-5; 7 nucleotides line up with TRBD1. Trimming took 6 bases from V and 2 from J; bases not matched to a gene: 7. Germline assignment: CDR1 LNHDA and CDR2 SQIVND (reference sequence). This CDR3 spans 15 amino acids. This chain's CDR3 is CASRPQGNGNQPQHF. CDR3 nucleotide sequence: TGTGCCAGTAGACCACAGGGGAACGGCAATCAGCCCCAGCATTTT.

The chain carries TRBV6-6 and TRBJ2-1, with D maybe TRBD2 (7 bases). V lost 7 bases and J lost 5, with 18 bases in between. The CDR3 is made up of 15 amino acids. The germline gives CDR1 MNHNY, CDR2 SVGAGI (reference sequence). CDR3 in amino acids: CASIKGGGYHNEQFF. DNA for the CDR3: TGTGCCAGCATCAAGGGGGGGGGCTATCACAATGAGCAGTTCTTC.

Only one count was recorded for this clonotype. The CDR3 loop reads CASSSPTAASGANVLTF. The CDR3 DNA reads TGTGCCAGCAGTTCCCCAACGGCAGCCTCTGGGGCCAACGTCCTGACTTTC. The chain has TRBV12-3 or TRBV12-4 and TRBJ2-6, with no clear D. The CDR3 is 17 residues long. Trimming removed 4 bases from V and 0 bases from J, with 13 bases in between.

The chain uses TRBV6-5 and TRBJ2-3, with 13 bases identical to TRBD2. This CDR3 is built from 18 residues. Germline V gene sequence: CDR1 MNHEY, CDR2 SVGAGI. V shed 0 bases and J 4 bases; nucleotides not matched to a gene: 7. The CDR3 loop reads CASSYSGLAGAGADTQYF. CDR3 sequence (DNA): TGTGCCAGCAGTTACTCAGGACTAGCGGGAGCCGGGGCAGATACGCAGTATTTT.

The chain has TRBV15 and TRBJ2-3; 8 positions match TRBD2. CDR3 length equals 15 residues. The germline V gene has CDR1 LNHNV and CDR2 YYDKDF (reference sequence). The ends lost 5 bases at V and 1 base at J; junction bases unmatched: 5. The CDR3 sequence is CATSPGGVGTDTQYF. The CDR3 DNA reads TGTGCCACCAGCCCGGGGGGGGTAGGCACAGATACGCAGTATTTT.

CDR3 bases: TGTGCCAGTAGTATCAACGGGAACACTGAAGCTTTCTTT. It is translated as CASSINGNTEAFF. V usage is TRBV19 and J usage is TRBJ1-1; D not certain. Trimming took 3 bases from V and 1 from J, leaving 6 bases between them. Germline V gene sequence: CDR1 LNHDA, CDR2 SQIVND (reference sequence). The CDR3 contains 13 residues.

This clonotype was found a few times. The chain couples TRBV12-3 or TRBV12-4 to TRBJ2-1; the match to TRBD2 covers 7 bases. Unmatched junction bases numbered 3, after V lost 1 base and J lost 0 bases. This CDR3 is built from 16 residues. In DNA, the CDR3 is TGTGCCAGCAGTTTAGGTGGCGGGAGCTCCTACAATGAGCAGTTCTTC. Its protein product is CASSLGGGSSYNEQFF.

V usage is TRBV27 and J usage is TRBJ2-7; D may be TRBD2 (6 bases). This CDR3 comprises 14 residues. Germline assignment: CDR1 MNHEY and CDR2 SMNVEV (reference sequence). The V and J ends lost 5 bases and 6 bases respectively, with 17 bases between them. CDR3 DNA: TGTGCCAGCAGTGCGGGAAATGACTGGAGCGAGCAGTACTTC. Translating it yields CASSAGNDWSEQYF.

The chain carries TRBV6-5 and TRBJ2-6, with D maybe TRBD2 (5 bases). The V gene's germline CDR1 is MNHEY and CDR2 SVGAGI. Deletions cut 4 bases from V and 1 base from J, with 17 bases between. The CDR3 totals 18 residues. CDR3 amino acids: CASSSGNSRSSGANVLTF. As DNA, the CDR3 is TGTGCCAGCAGTTCGGGGAACAGTCGCTCTTCTGGGGCCAACGTCCTGACTTTC.

The chain employs TRBV7-9 and TRBJ2-5; no clear D gene. Germline V gene data show CDR1 as SEHNR and CDR2 as FQNEAQ (reference sequence). The CDR3 consists of 12 residues. The V and J ends lost 3 bases and 1 base respectively, with 3 bases between them. CDR3 sequence: CASSFGQETQYF. In DNA, the CDR3 is TGTGCCAGCAGCTTCGGCCAAGAGACCCAGTACTTC. The variable domain in full, completed from reference TRBV7-9 and TRBJ2-5, reads DTGVSQNPRHKITKRGQNVTFRCDPISEHNRLYWYRQTLGQGPEFLTYFQNEAQLEKSRLLSDRFSAERPKGSFSTLEIQRTEQGDSAMYLCASSFGQETQYFGPGTRLLVL.